The clone carrying this T cell receptor (beta chain) showed up just a few times. Antigen: not known. A mixed TRB-A/B primer pool amplified rearranged TRB by multiplex touch-down PCR. TCRdb itself ran the multiplex PCR reads through MiXCR, one entry per CDR3 protein. Of around 7,900 distinct CDR3 sequences in the sample, around 40% are singletons; the top ten hold around 14%. This entry is derived from a study of T cell repertoires in aging, cancer and after chemotherapy. Study information: Healthy donor repertoires were recorded over several months to years and showed clear clonal overlap. Study-level points and caveats: Median generation probability rose over the chemotherapy interval in each cancer cohort, suggesting rebound thymic output. Age-matched healthy donors had significantly more diverse, less clonal blood TCR repertoires than untreated cancer patients.

Peripheral blood genomic DNA, not sorted cells or RNA, was the template. This CDR3 region has 15 residues. Germline assignment: CDR1 LGHNA and CDR2 YSLEER. The V and J ends lost 1 base and 4 bases, in that order; junction bases with no gene match: 5. The rearrangement links TRBV4-3 to TRBJ2-7; TRBD2 matches at 9 bases. The specimen sequenced was blood. This sequence was found in a human donor in good health. The CDR3 is CASSQGARGGYEQYF. The CDR3 nucleotides are TGCGCCAGCAGCCAAGGGGCGCGGGGGGGTTACGAGCAGTACTTC.